This T cell receptor beta chain came from a study of glioma-infiltrating T cells. Across the whole study: Low-grade gliomas were grade II; glioblastomas were grade IV at initial diagnosis. Before surgery, glioma patients received dexamethasone for at most six days. Study outcomes and limitations: Shared blood CDR3 signature motifs marked patients with low tissue-blood divergence.

A word on this clonotype: Its target is not known.

Amplification of TCR alpha and beta CDR3 regions from RNA used iRepertoire nested multiplex PCR. One-step reverse transcription and amplification started from approximately 100-400 ng of tissue mRNA or PBMC total RNA. TCRdb re-analysed the multiplex PCR reads in MiXCR, keeping a single row per CDR3 protein. The sample records more than 300,000 distinct CDR3 sequences, 41% being singletons. Germline CDR1 and CDR2: SNHLY and FYNNEI. The CDR3 covers 13 residues. Losses at the gene ends were 2 bases for V and 7 bases for J; bases not matched to a gene: 3. The receptor was derived from a human donor with low-grade glioma or glioblastoma, undergoing nonglioma brain surgery, or in good health (not recorded which). The sample consisted of glioma tissue, nonneoplastic brain tissue, or PBMCs (not recorded which). This chain joins TRBV2 and TRBJ1-2; 8 bases fit TRBD1. The CDR3: CASSEQGASGYTF. The CDR3 DNA reads TGTGCCAGCAGTGAACAGGGGGCGAGTGGCTACACCTTC.